This T cell receptor beta chain derives from a study of cytomegalovirus exposure and HLA in healthy donors (dated by TCRdb to 2017 to 2019). About the full investigation: In an earlier analysis of some 610 of the donors, under 300 Gb of sequence data and 90 million to 120 million unique TCR beta sequences from about 179 million T cells were reported. An early release covering around 630 HLA-typed donors comprised 300 to 350 gigabases of sequencing data and 85 million or so unique TCR sequences. Of the 398 genotyped donors, about 80% fell in the genetic ancestry cluster associated with self-reported Caucasian donors. The aim of the study was to test whether cataloging public T cell receptors could identify signatures of past pathogen exposure. Using immunosequencing, the study profiled T cell repertoires from 500 to 800 subjects and related those repertoires to cytomegalovirus serostatus. A separate validation cohort of over 95 different subjects was used in addition to the approximately 700-subject first cohort. High-throughput TCR immunosequencing, statistical association of individual TCRs with disease status, and machine learning were combined to predict cytomegalovirus infection status. A later analysis re-examined previously published TCR beta repertoires from just over 650 donors and added high-resolution HLA genotyping to investigate patterns of TCR occurrence. The later analysis used no new phenotypic data to find candidate immune exposures, relying instead on TCR beta sequences and their occurrence across donors. An earlier analysis of 587 of the donors used high-throughput TCR beta sequencing to judge whether each TCR beta V gene segment behaved as functional or pseudogenic. Donor age, sex, ethnicity and CMV serostatus were collected together with the repertoire data. A later genetic analysis took genome-wide SNP genotypes for about three fifths of the 666 donors and used that subset as a discovery cohort. All discovery cohort repertoires had been generated on a single sequencing platform. Both class I and class II loci were covered by HLA typing, at four-digit resolution. Typing coverage varied by locus: about 620-640 donors for A, B, C, DRB1 and DQB1; under 550 for DQA1; more than 600 for DPA1; 450 to 480 for DPB1. Because of strong linkage in the cohort, roughly five DR-DQ haplotypes were treated as single units for association and clustering. Across around 400 genotyped donors of the cohort, an average of approximately 240,000 unique TCR beta nucleotide sequences per donor were sequenced, and 15% to 20% of those sequences were non-productive.

The paper's findings and limits, for the study overall: A later analysis found that TCR association rates varied across HLA loci, with DRB1 alleles showing the most associated TCRs and HLA-C alleles the fewest. In an earlier analysis of approximately 600 of the donors, most TCR beta V segments were observed in productive rearrangements about 87% or about 30% of the time, broadly matching IMGT annotations. Because counts were too low, about 18 rarely observed V segments, including chromosome 9 orphons, were excluded from the earlier analysis of around 590 of the donors. The authors suggested that the approach could potentially be generalized to other disease states and immunological phenotypes. Correlated functional status among segregating V segments might be attributable to linkage disequilibrium, but an unknown experimental factor could not be ruled out. Strong co-occurrence of HLA alleles, especially DR and DQ, made assigning TCR associations to individual alleles difficult. In vitro tests confirmed that a few of the cytomegalovirus-associated TCR beta chains recognize cytomegalovirus antigens. Because some donors lacked HLA typing at each locus, the association tests relied only on the typed subset. In the study, 150 to 200 TCR beta chains were listed as associated with cytomegalovirus. The sequencing pipeline was judged likely to have produced a cluster of highly shared sequence variants as a technical artifact. For the cohort, immune exposure information was limited to CMV serostatus. Compared with equally common non-associated chains, HLA-associated TCR beta chains in a later analysis were more clonally expanded and had lower generation probabilities. Across donors, most TCR sequences were observed very rarely, whereas some public TCRs were present in many individuals. A further reported finding was that TCR beta sequences accurately predicted the HLA-A and HLA-B alleles for most subjects in the first cohort. The classifier was reported to diagnose cytomegalovirus status with high specificity and sensitivity in both the original cohort and the validation cohort. The cohort was sequenced for TCR beta chains only, and without alpha or paired-chain data the features that could be detected were limited. In a later genetic analysis, a missense DCLRE1C variant was associated with V-gene and J-gene trimming of TCR beta chains, and the association was replicated in an independent cohort. Compared with the approximately 700-donor mean, donors in an Asian-associated ancestry cluster had fewer N-insertions in productive TCRs, according to a later genetic analysis. In a later analysis, most CMV-associated TCR beta chains were found to appear HLA-restricted, with HLA associations seemingly driven largely by CMV exposure. Some IMGT-functional V segments, including TRBV6-2 and TRBV6-3, could not be distinguished by the 87-base-pair reads and were therefore excluded. Specific HLA alleles were associated with 15,000 to 20,000 TCR beta sequences at a false discovery rate of 0.05 in a later analysis. Presence/absence analyses assumed roughly uniform sequencing depth across donors, an assumption that may not hold. Several of the top co-occurrence clusters appeared to be linked to parvovirus B19, influenza, CMV and Epstein-Barr virus, according to a later analysis.

Library generation was performed with the immunoSEQ multiplex PCR assay. A mixture of 60 forward primers for TCR Vbeta segments and 13 reverse primers for TCR Jbeta segments was used in the multiplex PCR. Amplification of the CDR3 region of rearranged TCR beta genes was performed with a multiplex PCR assay on genomic DNA. The Illumina HiSeq System was used to sequence the amplified TCR beta libraries as 87-base-pair reads. For the original study's pipeline: A later analysis tallied about 77 million unique TCR beta chains across the 550 to 850 repertoires, and around 10 million of those chains were shared by two or more donors. A nearest-neighbor algorithm error-corrected the raw reads and collapsed the reads into unique sequences, merging closely related sequences to remove PCR and sequencing errors. Alignment of CDR3 sequences to IMGT reference sequences was used to assign V, D and J gene segments. For a sequence to be retained, at least a six-nucleotide match to both a V gene segment and a J gene segment was required. Rearrangements were classified as productive when the CDR3 lacked stop codons and remained in frame with V and J, and all other rearrangements were classified as non-productive. Following IMGT convention, CDR3 was defined as the stretch from the second conserved V-encoded cysteine to the conserved J-encoded phenylalanine. The earlier analysis of approximately 590 of the donors excluded any sequence lacking an unambiguous match to a single V gene segment. In an earlier analysis of roughly 600 of the donors, a V segment was called functional when productive rearrangements were above 56.7%, and segregating when the standard deviation between donors exceeded 5%. To diagnose cytomegalovirus status from the catalog of TCR beta chain sequences, a statistical classification framework was built. In a later analysis, TCR nucleotide sequences were compared against IMGT/GENE-DB human TR gene sequences so that V and J genes could be assigned. The TCRdist pipeline was used in a later analysis to assign CDR3 sequences and most-parsimonious VDJ recombination scenarios. In a later analysis, each TCR beta chain was defined by its CDR3 amino acid sequence together with its V-gene family, and reads without a unique V-gene family were excluded. In a later analysis, 500 to 700 highly shared, low-generation-probability nucleotide sequences were removed to address suspected cross-contamination and a sequencing artifact. In a later analysis, a clonal expansion index was calculated for each public chain from normalized within-repertoire ranks of inferred template counts. In a later analysis, generation probabilities were computed using a VDJ recombination model fitted to out-of-frame rearrangements, and the results were checked against IGoR. Hypergeometric tests were used in a later analysis to score TCR-TCR, TCR-HLA and TCR-CMV co-occurrence, with a repertoire-size bias correction applied to the TCR pairs. False discovery rates were estimated in a later analysis by permuting HLA or CMV assignments 20 times. A later analysis grouped co-occurring TCRs with DBSCAN, adding TCRdist sequence similarity when clustering within HLA-allele-positive subsets. Repertoires with fewer than 30,000 or more than 120,000 public chains were left out of co-occurrence clustering, as were a handful of repertoires with anomalous nucleotide sharing. As stored in TCRdb, this immuneACCESS dataset retains in-frame rearrangements with V and J assigned. A fraction of the clones does not appear; measured against another copy, unresolved V genes explain less than half of the discrepancy, and the remainder lacks a known reason. That table furnishes V, J and clone size, whereas the DNA furnished D and trimming. The sample has fewer than 250,000 clones on record, 60% to 85% of them singletons. Roughly 1.5% of the sample rests with the top ten.

CDR3 length: 15 amino acids, cysteine to phenylalanine. Here the CDR3 DNA is all that survives: 45 bases in frame from base 1. V is trimmed back by 5 bases and J by 3 bases, and the junction contains 9 bases that no gene match accounts for. The germline V gene sets CDR1 to MNHNS and CDR2 to SASEGT. This clone was observed a few times. Its recognized antigen is unknown. No qualities accompany the bases; no much larger clone lies one base away. This sample includes further DNA sequences coding for the same CDR3. The cohort was made up of about 610 healthy bone marrow donors. Cohort members were all nominally healthy when sampled, although unrecorded immune exposures were likely present. The donor was CMV seronegative and belonged to the group of 352 seronegative cohort members. Each donor provided a peripheral blood sample, and peripheral blood mononuclear cells were used for TCR beta sequencing. Genomic DNA was extracted from the blood cell samples with the Qiagen DNeasy Blood Extraction Kit.

The V and J genes are TRBV6-1 and TRBJ2-7; the junction holds 8 bases that match TRBD1. Sequencing was performed on PBMCs. The TCR comes from a woman in her late teens or twenties in good health and CMV-seronegative. The DNA reads TGTGCCAGCAGTAAACAACAGGGGGATTTCTACGAGCAGTACTTC. Its translation reads: CASSKQQGDFYEQYF.